This TCR beta chain was sequenced in a study of T-cell reconstitution after alpha-beta-depleted transplantation in children. As concerns this clonotype: The antigen is undetermined.

Germline V gene data show CDR1 as SGHRS and CDR2 as YFSETQ. This CDR3 spans 15 amino acids. Trimming left V 6 bases short and J 1 base short, with 15 bases between. Overall study results and limits: Several hundred expanded graft clones reportedly were the source of alpha-beta T cells about two months after transplant. T cells produced anew were the main source of T-cell counts and diversity one year after transplant.

The library targeted TCRbeta and was prepared with unique molecular identifiers. TCRdb reanalysed the PCR reads using MiXCR and keeps one entry per CDR3 protein. The repertoire has hundreds of thousands of distinct CDR3 sequences, around 14% of them found once; the top ten carry 0.79%. This TCR was recovered from a girl aged 2 to 9 with congenital amegakaryocytic thrombocytopenia, due to receive a stem cell transplant. The rearrangement uses TRBV5-1 and TRBJ2-3; D possibly corresponds to TRBD2 (5 bases). The specimen comprised PBMCs, sampled before TCRalphabeta/CD19-depleted stem cell transplant. The chain's CDR3 is CASNRLLDRTDTQYF. CDR3 in DNA: TGCGCCAGCAACCGCCTACTAGACCGCACAGATACGCAGTATTTT. Looking up the rest from reference TRBV5-1 and TRBJ2-3 gives the full variable domain: KAGVTQTPRYLIKTRGQQVTLSCSPISGHRSVSWYQQTPGQGLQFLFEYFSETQRNKGNFPGRFSGRQFSNSRSEMNVSTLELGDSALYLCASNRLLDRTDTQYFGPGTRLTVL.